Below are 19 T cell receptor beta chains sequenced from a single sample in a study of PD-1 blockade in classical Hodgkin lymphoma. TCRdb's table, derived via immunoSEQ multiplex PCR, lists solely in-frame clones and lacks some. The sample carries 30,000 to 45,000 clones, about 70% recorded once. Every patient experienced relapse after autologous stem cell transplantation, and brentuximab vedotin exposure varied. Sample: peripheral blood mononuclear cells (PBMCs), taken before the second cycle of nivolumab. These receptors all come from a human donor with classical Hodgkin lymphoma.

In its sample, this clone was seen a few times. The genes are TRBV2 and TRBJ2-7; 7 bases match TRBD2. Germline CDR1 SNHLY, CDR2 FYNNEI. The CDR3 runs to 13 residues. J was trimmed by 7 bases and V by 6 bases; bases with no gene match: 9. The CDR3 nucleotides read TGTGCCAGCAGGCCCCCAGCGGGGCGGGAGCAGTACTTC. Translated: CASRPPAGREQYF.

The chain links TRBV28 to TRBJ1-2, with 7 bases that match TRBD1. CDR3 length: 13 residues. V gave up 11 bases and J gave up 0 bases; unmatched junction bases: 6. CDR1 is MDHEN and CDR2 is SYDVKM in the germline V gene. This CDR3 is CAFLDRTNYGYTF. For the CDR3, the DNA is TGTGCCTTCCTGGACAGGACTAACTATGGCTACACCTTC.

J is TRBJ1-6 and V is TRBV27; no firm D call. V was pared by 7 bases and J by 6 bases, with 13 bases between. This CDR3 is 14 amino acids long. Per germline, CDR1 MNHEY and CDR2 SMNVEV (reference sequence). In DNA, the CDR3 is TGTGCCAGCAAACCCGGTGGGATTAATTCACCCCTCCACTTT. This codes for CASKPGGINSPLHF.

The V and J genes are TRBV6-6 and TRBJ1-1; tentative D call: TRBD1 (6 bases). The CDR3 covers 16 residues. Germline V lookup: CDR1 MNHNY, CDR2 SVGAGI (reference sequence). The V and J ends lost 2 bases and 0 bases respectively, with 13 bases between them. The CDR3 DNA reads as TGTGCCAGCAGTTACCCCCCGACAGGCCTGAACACTGAAGCTTTCTTT. Encoded protein: CASSYPPTGLNTEAFF.

In this sample, this clone turned up a few times. This chain uses TRBV18 with TRBJ2-7; the D is unclear. The CDR3 has 14 residues. V was clipped by 6 bases and J by 3 bases, with 15 bases between them. Germline V gives CDR1 KGHSH, CDR2 LQKENI. The CDR3 region is CASSFNQRHYEQYF. In nucleotides, the CDR3 is TGTGCCAGCTCCTTTAACCAACGGCACTACGAGCAGTACTTC. Variable domain in full (rest from reference TRBV18 and TRBJ2-7): NAGVMQNPRHLVRRRGQEARLRCSPMKGHSHVYWYRQLPEEGLKFMVYLQKENIIDESGMPKERFSAEFPKEGPSILRIQQVVRGDSAAYFCASSFNQRHYEQYFGPGTRLTVT.

This chain connects TRBV27 to TRBJ2-1, with TRBD2 matching 10 bases. Trimming removed 5 bases from V and 10 bases from J; junction bases left unmatched: 11. This CDR3 is built from 15 residues. Looked up from germline, CDR1 is MNHEY and CDR2 is SMNVEV (reference sequence). The CDR3 DNA reads as TGTGCCAGCAGTCCCTTTGCTAGCGGGGGTATCGAGCAGTTCTTC. It encodes CASSPFASGGIEQFF.

This clone showed up just once. The rearrangement uses TRBV5-1 and TRBJ2-1; TRBD2 matches 14 bases. CDR1 is SGHRS, CDR2 YFSETQ, per germline. V lost 6 bases and J lost 9; bases outside the gene matches: 8. This CDR3 comprises 15 residues. Here the CDR3 DNA reads TGCGCCAGCACCCTCCGGGGACTAGCGGGAGTTGAGCAGTTCTTC. Its translation is CASTLRGLAGVEQFF.

CDR3 bases: TGTGCCAGCAGCTTAGTCATGGGGACTAGCGTGCACAATGAGCAGTTCTTC. It is translated as CASSLVMGTSVHNEQFF. The chain recombines TRBV7-8 with TRBJ2-1; 10 bases are shared with TRBD2. The ends lost 1 base at V and 5 bases at J; junction bases unmatched: 8. Germline values: CDR1 SGHVS, CDR2 FQNEAQ. CDR3 size: 17 residues.

The rearrangement links TRBV4-3 to TRBJ1-4, with D uncertain. Germline V gene lookup returns CDR1 LGHNA and CDR2 YSLEER. The CDR3 extends over 15 amino acids. V lost 4 bases, J lost 7 bases, and 16 bases lay in between. CDR3 DNA: TGCGCCAGCAGCCCCGGGGAGGCCCCGAGTGAAAAACTGTTTTTT. This sequence encodes CASSPGEAPSEKLFF.

This clone was observed once. The chain combines TRBV28 with TRBJ2-7; TRBD2 matches 16 bases. Germline values: CDR1 MDHEN, CDR2 SYDVKM. The CDR3 length is 16 residues. V lost 5 bases and J lost 3; bases outside the gene matches: 4. CDR3 region: CASSRGTSGRGYEQYF. In nucleotides, the CDR3 is TGTGCCAGCAGTCGAGGGACTAGCGGGAGGGGCTACGAGCAGTACTTC.

Only a few counts were recorded for this clone. V gene TRBV5-6 combines with J gene TRBJ2-5; no reliable D call. Trimming stripped 0 bases from V and 1 base from J, with 4 bases between. The CDR3 consists of 13 residues. Per the germline V gene, CDR1 is SGHDT and CDR2 is YYEEEE. This CDR3 is CASSLDPQETQYF. CDR3 DNA: TGTGCCAGCAGCTTGGATCCCCAAGAGACCCAGTACTTC.

The chain employs TRBV7-9 and TRBJ1-4; 8 bases align to TRBD1. The CDR3 is 14 amino acids. V lost 5 bases to trimming and J lost 8 bases; unmatched junction nucleotides: 7. Germline values: CDR1 SEHNR, CDR2 FQNEAQ (reference sequence). The CDR3 nucleotides read TGTGCCAGCAGCCTCGGACAGGGTGGGGAAAAACTGTTTTTT. It encodes CASSLGQGGEKLFF.

The chain recombines TRBV19 with TRBJ2-1; D not certain. Germline V CDR1 and CDR2: LNHDA, SQIVND (reference sequence). The V and J ends lost 5 bases and 3 bases respectively, with 5 bases between them. The CDR3 runs to 12 residues. In DNA, the CDR3 is TGTGCCAGTAGTTTTAGCTACAATGAGCAGTTCTTC. As protein: CASSFSYNEQFF. The full variable domain, completed using reference TRBV19 and TRBJ2-1, is DGGITQSPKYLFRKEGQNVTLSCEQNLNHDAMYWYRQDPGQGLRLIYYSQIVNDFQKGDIAEGYSVSREKKESFPLTVTSAQKNPTAFYLCASSFSYNEQFFGPGTRLTVL.

The chain is built from TRBV5-5 and TRBJ2-7; 9 bases align to TRBD1. Trimming took 4 bases from V and 2 from J; bases not matched to a gene: 1. This CDR3 is 13 amino acids long. Looked up from germline, CDR1 is SGHKS and CDR2 is YYEKEE (reference sequence). In DNA form, the CDR3 reads TGTGCCAGCAGCCGACAGGGGGCCTACGAGCAGTACTTC. Translated: CASSRQGAYEQYF.

This clone was counted between two and nine times. The chain carries TRBV6-1 and TRBJ1-5; D is ambiguous. The CDR3 consists of 14 residues. V was cut by 4 bases and J by 0 bases, with 7 bases left in between. The germline V gene has CDR1 MNHNS and CDR2 SASEGT. The CDR3 spells CASSVMNSNQPQHF. CDR3 DNA sequence: TGTGCCAGCAGTGTTATGAATAGCAATCAGCCCCAGCATTTT.

V gene TRBV18 combines with J gene TRBJ1-1; 8 bases align to TRBD1. With 4 bases clipped from V and 2 bases from J, the junction kept 3 bases outside the gene matches. Per the germline V gene, CDR1 is KGHSH and CDR2 is LQKENI. This CDR3 has 14 residues. CDR3 in DNA: TGTGCCAGCTCACTACAGGGGGGAAACACTGAAGCTTTCTTT. The encoded protein is CASSLQGGNTEAFF.

J is TRBJ2-1 and V is TRBV30; tentatively, D is TRBD1 (6 bases). Trimming removed 0 bases at V and 7 bases at J, with 19 bases between. CDR3 length equals 16 residues. Germline V gene lookup returns CDR1 GTSNPN and CDR2 SVGIG (reference sequence). In nucleotides, the CDR3 is TGTGCCTGGAGTGTACTAGGGGGTTTCAATTTGAATGAGCAGTTCTTC. Protein product: CAWSVLGGFNLNEQFF. The entire variable domain, with the rest obtained from reference TRBV30 and TRBJ2-1, is as follows: SQTIHQWPATLVQPVGSPLSLECTVEGTSNPNLYWYRQAAGRGLQLLFYSVGIGQISSEVPQNLSASRPQDRQFILSSKKLLLSDSGFYLCAWSVLGGFNLNEQFFGPGTRLTVL.

The chain links TRBV5-1 to TRBJ2-5; the D call may be TRBD1 or TRBD2 (5 bases each). TRBJ2-7 explains the end of the DNA better; the J call may be wrong. Germline V lookup: CDR1 SGHRS, CDR2 YFSETQ. This CDR3 is built from 14 residues. CDR3 nucleotide sequence: TGCGCCAGCAGCTTGATTGGGGGATCCTACGAGCAGTACTTC. It codes for CASSLIGGSYEQYF.

DNA for the CDR3: TGTGCCAGCAGGATCATCTACCCGACCTACAATGAGCAGTTCTTC. It encodes CASRIIYPTYNEQFF. This sequence joins TRBV6-4 and TRBJ2-1; D is unresolved. This CDR3 has 15 residues. The V gene lost 6 bases and the J gene lost 2 bases, with 14 bases spanning the gap. The germline gives CDR1 MRHNA, CDR2 SNTAGT.